Following are 20 T cell receptor beta chains from one sample sequenced in a study of CD8+ T cells in alopecia areata. Investigators isolated RNA and reverse transcribed it into cDNA to act as the sequencing template. Sequenced by immunoSEQ multiplex PCR; TCRdb stores in-frame clones only, minus some. Of under 250,000 clones in the sample, about 56% were seen once. Sequences were obtained from CD8+ T cells sorted from blood. The receptors here all came from a human donor in good health.

A few counts support this clone. The chain joins TRBV19 to TRBJ1-1; D not certain. The germline CDR1 and CDR2 sequences are LNHDA and SQIVND (reference sequence). This CDR3 has 15 residues. Trimming pared 3 bases from V and 2 bases from J, leaving 13 bases between. The CDR3 here is CASSIWTEVNTEAFF. The DNA for the CDR3 is TGTGCCAGTAGTATTTGGACGGAAGTTAACACTGAAGCTTTCTTT.

The gene calls are TRBV4-1 and TRBJ2-7; 9 bases map to TRBD2. The CDR3 is 12 amino acids. V lost 4 bases, J lost 7 bases, and 2 bases stayed unmatched. Germline V gene lookup returns CDR1 MGHRA and CDR2 YSYEKL. The CDR3 spells CASSRGRGEQYF. The CDR3 coding sequence is TGCGCCAGCAGCCGCGGGAGGGGGGAGCAGTACTTC.

CDR3 nucleotide sequence: TGCGCCAGCCGACAGGGGTTGAACACTGAAGCTTTCTTT. It yields the protein CASRQGLNTEAFF. The V and J genes are TRBV5-1 and TRBJ1-1; 8 bases align to TRBD1. V lost 7 bases, J lost 0 bases, and 2 bases stayed unmatched. CDR3 size: 13 residues. CDR1 is SGHRS and CDR2 is YFSETQ in the germline V gene. The entire variable domain, with the rest obtained from reference TRBV5-1 and TRBJ1-1, is as follows: KAGVTQTPRYLIKTRGQQVTLSCSPISGHRSVSWYQQTPGQGLQFLFEYFSETQRNKGNFPGRFSGRQFSNSRSEMNVSTLELGDSALYLCASRQGLNTEAFFGQGTRLTVV.

J is TRBJ1-1 and V is TRBV9; 7 bases fit TRBD1. Germline V gene sequence: CDR1 SGDLS, CDR2 YYNGEE. The V segment lost 4 bases and the J segment 4 bases; nucleotides outside the gene matches: 7. There are 14 residues in the CDR3. As DNA, the CDR3 is TGTGCCAGCAGCTCCATGACAGGGCTCACTGAAGCTTTCTTT. This codes for CASSSMTGLTEAFF.

The chain joins TRBV30 to TRBJ2-1; D is unclear. The germline CDR1 and CDR2 sequences are GTSNPN and SVGIG (reference sequence). This CDR3 has 15 amino acids. The V gene lost 1 base and the J gene lost 3 bases, with 13 bases spanning the gap. In DNA, the CDR3 is TGTGCCTGGAGTGGAGGTGACGGCCTCTACAATGAGCAGTTCTTC. This sequence encodes CAWSGGDGLYNEQFF.

Many counts were recorded for this clone. The chain has TRBV6-1 and TRBJ1-2; a possible D gene is TRBD1 (5 bases). The ends were cut back, 0 bases at V and 10 bases at J, with 15 bases in the middle. Per the germline V gene, CDR1 is MNHNS and CDR2 is SASEGT. The CDR3 extends over 14 amino acids. The CDR3 sequence is CASSEAYRQGDYTF. DNA of the CDR3: TGTGCCAGCAGTGAAGCGTATAGGCAAGGGGACTACACCTTC.

This sequence joins TRBV25-1 and TRBJ1-1; D is perhaps TRBD1 (5 bases). Germline CDR1 reads MGHDK; CDR2 reads SYGVNS. The CDR3 totals 13 residues. V was cut by 7 bases and J by 0 bases, with 9 bases left in between. CDR3: CASNRGVNTEAFF. CDR3 nucleotide sequence: TGTGCCAGCAACCGGGGGGTGAACACTGAAGCTTTCTTT.

The rearrangement uses TRBV7-7 and TRBJ2-1, with 7 bases that match TRBD2. The CDR3 loop spans 14 amino acids. The germline gives CDR1 SSHAT, CDR2 FNYEAQ (reference sequence). V trimming: 5 bases; J trimming: 5 bases; junction bases outside the gene matches: 6. CDR3 nucleotides: TGTGCCAGCAGCCCCTCGGGGGGTAACAATGAGCAGTTCTTC. Its protein is CASSPSGGNNEQFF.

V gene TRBV10-3 combines with J gene TRBJ1-5, with no clear D. The germline V and J ends were trimmed by 4 bases and 5 bases, with 6 bases remaining between them. The CDR3 has 12 amino acids. CDR1 and CDR2 from the germline V gene are ENHRY and SYGVKD. In DNA form, the CDR3 reads TGTGCCATCAGTGTAGGCGATCAGCCCCAGCATTTT. This encodes CAISVGDQPQHF.

The genes are TRBV6-5 and TRBJ2-3, with 8 positions matching TRBD2. Germline CDR1 and CDR2: MNHEY and SVGAGI. V dropped 0 bases and J dropped 5; count of bases not matched to a gene: 4. The CDR3 is 15 residues long. The CDR3 sequence: CASSYSIGGEDTQYF. The CDR3 bases are TGTGCCAGCAGTTACTCGATCGGGGGGGAAGATACGCAGTATTTT.

The V call is TRBV7-9, the J call TRBJ2-3; D not resolved. This CDR3 is 12 amino acids long. CDR1 and CDR2 (germline): SEHNR, FQNEAQ (reference sequence). V lost 5 bases and J lost 4, with 7 bases in between. Here the CDR3 reads CASSPEADTQYF. CDR3 sequence (DNA): TGTGCCAGCAGCCCGGAAGCAGATACGCAGTATTTT.

In this sample, this clone turned up a few times. This sequence joins TRBV4-1 and TRBJ2-5; weak D call: TRBD2 (6 bases). V was pared by 4 bases and J by 2 bases, with 20 bases between. The CDR3 runs 17 residues. Germline V gives CDR1 MGHRA, CDR2 YSYEKL. CDR3 in DNA: TGCGCCAGCAGCCTCAAGATACTCGGGAGCGAGCAAGAGACCCAGTACTTC. It codes for CASSLKILGSEQETQYF.

The chain is built from TRBV29-1 and TRBJ1-2; D unresolved. CDR3 length equals 11 residues. Germline V CDR1 and CDR2: SQVTM, ANQGSEA. Trimming pared 5 bases from V and 8 bases from J, leaving 12 bases between. Here the CDR3 DNA reads TGCAGCGTTCGCGAATCGGAAGGCTACACCTTC. Translated, it gives CSVRESEGYTF.

This clone was seen just once. The rearrangement uses TRBV29-1 and TRBJ2-3; D not resolved. The V end was cut by 5 bases, the J end by 4 bases, with 10 bases between. The CDR3 is made up of 12 amino acids. Germline assignment: CDR1 SQVTM and CDR2 ANQGSEA. The CDR3 here is CSVPPVADTQYF. CDR3 sequence (DNA): TGCAGCGTTCCACCCGTGGCAGATACGCAGTATTTT.

This chain links TRBV27 with TRBJ2-6; D gene ambiguous. The germline V gene encodes CDR1 MNHEY and CDR2 SMNVEV (reference sequence). The CDR3 has 15 residues. V gave up 3 bases and J gave up 0 bases, with 6 bases separating them. Here the CDR3 reads CASSFRDSGANVLTF. Here the CDR3 DNA reads TGTGCCAGCAGTTTTAGGGACTCTGGGGCCAACGTCCTGACTTTC.

The chain uses TRBV2 and TRBJ2-7, with D possibly matching TRBD1 (5 bases). Germline V gene lookup returns CDR1 SNHLY and CDR2 FYNNEI. The CDR3 covers 12 residues. The V end lost 8 bases, the J end lost 3 bases, and 11 bases lay between the germline ends. The CDR3 loop reads CASETVRYEQYF. The CDR3 nucleotides are TGTGCCAGCGAGACAGTCCGCTACGAGCAGTACTTC.

The chain is built from TRBV14 and TRBJ2-7, with 7 bases fitting TRBD1. Trimming cost V 4 bases and J 4 bases; bases outside gene matches: 22. The germline CDR1 and CDR2 sequences are SGHDN and FVKESK. The CDR3 contains 19 residues. The CDR3 sequence is CASSPYPRDSSSGKYEQYF. The DNA for the CDR3 is TGTGCCAGCAGCCCCTACCCCCGGGACAGCTCAAGTGGCAAATACGAGCAGTACTTC.

The rearrangement joins TRBV13 to TRBJ2-5, with 13 bases lining up with TRBD2. Germline V gives CDR1 PRHDT, CDR2 FYEKMQ (reference sequence). The junction had 4 bases not matched to a gene; V was cut back by 5 bases and J by 4 bases. This CDR3 has 15 residues. CDR3 loop: CASSPGLAGVETQYF. In DNA form, the CDR3 reads TGTGCCAGCAGCCCCGGACTAGCGGGGGTAGAGACCCAGTACTTC.

The genes are TRBV15 and TRBJ2-7, with D possibly being TRBD1 (6 bases). From germline, CDR1 is LNHNV and CDR2 YYDKDF (reference sequence). V was cut by 3 bases and J by 2 bases, with 17 bases left in between. CDR3 length equals 16 residues. The CDR3 is CATSSISTGGPYEQYF. The DNA for the CDR3 is TGTGCCACCAGCAGTATCTCGACAGGTGGGCCCTACGAGCAGTACTTC.

The chain recombines TRBV15 with TRBJ2-7; TRBD2 might be the D (5 bases). The CDR3 is 16 amino acids. Germline V gives CDR1 LNHNV, CDR2 YYDKDF (reference sequence). Deletions cut 0 bases from V and 0 bases from J, with 12 bases between. In nucleotides, the CDR3 is TGTGCCACCAGCAGAGATCTCGGGGTCGGCTCCTACGAGCAGTACTTC. The encoded protein is CATSRDLGVGSYEQYF.